The TCR beta chain described here comes from a study of T cell repertoires in cytomegalovirus infection. Study context: TCR beta signatures that were public indicated CMV infection and matching HLA type. Overall study findings and caveats: Identification of carriers of CMV plus the relevant HLA was performed using cumulative public TCR beta family frequency.

The CDR3 totals 13 residues. Germline lookup yields CDR1 MNHEY and CDR2 SVGEGT. The V and J ends lost 6 bases and 3 bases respectively, with 12 bases between them. As to this clonotype: Its specificity is not known.

Each CDR3 protein gets one entry after TCRdb re-called the reads with MiXCR. The sample shows around 280,000 distinct CDR3 sequences, roughly 13% of them seen only once. The origin of this receptor is a human donor in good health (CMV status not recorded). Some clones in this sample may be carry-over from other donors' samples. The chain joins TRBV6-2 or TRBV6-3 to TRBJ2-7, with D perhaps assigned TRBD1 or TRBD2 (5 bases each). Material: PBMCs. CDR3 region: CASRGTFNYEQYF. The CDR3 DNA is TGTGCCAGCAGAGGGACCTTTAACTACGAGCAGTACTTC.